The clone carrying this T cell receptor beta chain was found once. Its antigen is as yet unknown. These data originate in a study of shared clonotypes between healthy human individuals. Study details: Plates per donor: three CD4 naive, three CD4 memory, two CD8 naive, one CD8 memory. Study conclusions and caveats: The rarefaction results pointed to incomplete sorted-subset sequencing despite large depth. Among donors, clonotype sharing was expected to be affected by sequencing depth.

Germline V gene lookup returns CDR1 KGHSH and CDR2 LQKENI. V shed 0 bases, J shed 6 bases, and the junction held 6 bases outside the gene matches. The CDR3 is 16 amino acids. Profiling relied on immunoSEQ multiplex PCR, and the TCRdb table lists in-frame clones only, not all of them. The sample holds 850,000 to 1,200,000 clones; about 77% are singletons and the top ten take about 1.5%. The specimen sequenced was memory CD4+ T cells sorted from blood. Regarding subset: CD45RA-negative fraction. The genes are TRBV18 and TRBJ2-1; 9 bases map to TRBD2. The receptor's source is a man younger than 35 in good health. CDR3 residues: CASSPPKLAGLNEQFF. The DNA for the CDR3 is TGTGCCAGCTCACCACCGAAGCTAGCGGGACTCAATGAGCAGTTCTTC.